A selection of T cell receptor beta chains follows, all from one sample in a study of early stage breast cancer tumors. Sequenced by immunoSEQ multiplex PCR; TCRdb stores in-frame clones only, minus some. The sample has tens of thousands of clones, 74% seen once. Sequencing input: blood. The receptors originated from a person aged 55 to 70 with breast cancer. The CDR3 runs from the conserved cysteine through the conserved F or W. The D gene is left open where the match is weak. Where a row states a size, it is once, few, many or the class of an expanded clone; other rows omit it.

j_call | clone_size | d_call | v_call | cdr3_nt | cdr3_aa
TRBJ1-5 | - | TRBD1 | TRBV5-8 | TGTGCCAGCAGCTTTGACAGGGTGGGTACGGGTTCTCAGCCCCAGCATTTT | CASSFDRVGTGSQPQHF
TRBJ2-7 | - | - | TRBV5-1 | TGCGCCAGCAGCTCCAACCGACTAGTCAACGAGCAGTACTTC | CASSSNRLVNEQYF
TRBJ2-7 | - | - | TRBV7-8 | TGTGCCAGCAGCTTTGCTGTGACAGTTGACTACGAGCAGTACTTC | CASSFAVTVDYEQYF
TRBJ1-1 | - | - | TRBV9 | TGTGCCAGCAGCGTAGATCAGGGCACTGAAGCTTTCTTT | CASSVDQGTEAFF
TRBJ1-5 | - | - | TRBV6-5 | TGTGCCAGCAGTTTGAACCCCGGGGGCAATCAGCCCCAGCATTTT | CASSLNPGGNQPQHF
TRBJ1-1 | - | - | TRBV5-1 | TGCGCCAGCAGCTTGCGTCTCGGCCCGAACACTGAAGCTTTCTTT | CASSLRLGPNTEAFF
TRBJ2-3 | once | TRBD1 | TRBV2 | TGTGCCAGCAGTGTATGGACAGGGATTTCAGATACGCAGTATTTT | CASSVWTGISDTQYF
TRBJ1-1 | - | - | TRBV5-1 | TGCGCCAGCAGCTTGGCCGCAGTAAACACTGAAGCTTTCTTT | CASSLAAVNTEAFF
TRBJ2-7 | - | - | TRBV9 | TGTGCCAGCAGCGTAGCATCTTGGGGCGAGCAGTACTTC | CASSVASWGEQYF
TRBJ2-2 | - | - | TRBV5-1 | TGCGCCAGCAGCTCGCTGGGCAAGGGGTTCAGCGGGGAGCTGTTTTTT | CASSSLGKGFSGELFF
TRBJ2-3 | - | TRBD2 | TRBV6-4 | TGTGCCAGCCAGCCTACTAGCGGAGGGGCCGCGCAGTATTTT | CASQPTSGGAAQYF
TRBJ2-7 | once | TRBD2 | TRBV28 | TGTGCCAGCAGCCAGCGGGGCCGAAGGTACTTC | CASSQRGRRYF
TRBJ1-2 | - | - | TRBV29-1 | TGCAGCGTTGAAGGTGTGGACACAGACTATGGCTACACCTTC | CSVEGVDTDYGYTF
TRBJ1-6 | - | - | TRBV5-1 | TGCGCCAGCAGCTTGGAGGGGTCCGCGAGCGGTAATTCACCCCTCCACTTT | CASSLEGSASGNSPLHF
TRBJ1-5 | - | - | TRBV19 | TGTGCCAGTAGTATAGAGGCTAGCAATCAGCCCCAGCATTTT | CASSIEASNQPQHF
TRBJ2-1 | - | TRBD1 | TRBV25-1 | TGTGCCAGTTCCCTGGTCAGGGGGTTGAATGAGCAGTTCTTC | CASSLVRGLNEQFF
TRBJ2-5 | - | - | TRBV7-8 | TGTGCCAGCAGCCCCGAATCAAAGGAGACCCAGTACTTC | CASSPESKETQYF
TRBJ2-2 | few | - | TRBV18 | TGTGCCAGCTCACCGAATACCGGGGAGCTGTTTTTT | CASSPNTGELFF
TRBJ1-4 | - | - | TRBV6-6 | TGTGCCAGCAGTACCGGGAATGAAAAACTGTTTTTT | CASSTGNEKLFF
TRBJ2-2 | - | TRBD2 | TRBV7-9 | TGTGCCAGCAGCTCCCCCGTACTAGCGGGAGGGAGTACCGGGGAGCTGTTTTTT | CASSSPVLAGGSTGELFF
TRBJ2-1 | once | - | TRBV5-1 | TGCGCCAGCATCCCCGACAGTCACAATGAGCAGTTCTTC | CASIPDSHNEQFF
TRBJ1-1 | - | - | TRBV28 | TGTGCCAGCAGAAACCGGGCAGGCGTTATCACTGAAGCTTTCTTT | CASRNRAGVITEAFF
TRBJ1-2 | - | - | TRBV10-1 | TGCGCCAGCAAGTGGCAGCAGTATGGCTACACCTTC | CASKWQQYGYTF
TRBJ2-5 | - | TRBD2 | TRBV6-5 | TGTGCCAGCTTCAGCGGGAAAGAGACCCAGTACTTC | CASFSGKETQYF
TRBJ2-7 | - | - | TRBV30 | TGTGCCTGGAGTGTATTGGCACCGCAACCTCCCTACGAGCAGTACTTC | CAWSVLAPQPPYEQYF
TRBJ1-1 | - | - | TRBV27 | TGTGCCAGCAGTTTGTCCCGGGGTATCACTGAAGCTTTCTTT | CASSLSRGITEAFF
TRBJ1-6 | - | - | TRBV9 | TGTGCCAGCAGCACGGGCTCTTTTAATTCACCCCTCCACTTT | CASSTGSFNSPLHF
TRBJ2-7 | few | - | TRBV7-2 | TGTGCCAGCAGCCACAGCTCCTACGAGCAGTACTTC | CASSHSSYEQYF
TRBJ1-1 | once | TRBD1 | TRBV5-1 | TGCGCCAGCAGCCTGGGACAGGGCTTTAACACTGAAGCTTTCTTT | CASSLGQGFNTEAFF
TRBJ2-3 | - | - | TRBV7-2 | TGTGCCAGCAGCTTAGCAGGACTAAAAGGGGATACGCAGTATTTT | CASSLAGLKGDTQYF
TRBJ1-3 | once | - | TRBV5-1 | TGCGCCAGCAGCCCGGTCGGGGCAGGGCAGGGAACTGGAAACACCATATATTTT | CASSPVGAGQGTGNTIYF
TRBJ1-4 | - | - | TRBV6-1 | TGTGCCAGCAGTGAACCCAGTACAACTAATGAAAAACTGTTTTTT | CASSEPSTTNEKLFF
TRBJ2-3 | - | - | TRBV2 | TGTGCCAGCAGTGAACCGCTCACAGATACGCAGTATTTT | CASSEPLTDTQYF
TRBJ2-7 | - | - | TRBV7-2 | TGTGCCAGCAGCTTAAAAGAGGGGGTCGGCGCTTCTGACTACGAGCAGTACTTC | CASSLKEGVGASDYEQYF
TRBJ2-2 | - | TRBD2 | TRBV7-6 | TGTGCCAGCAGCTTAGTGGGGACTAGCGGGATAGGCGGGGAGCTGTTTTTT | CASSLVGTSGIGGELFF
TRBJ2-7 | - | - | TRBV28 | TGTGCCAGCGGTAGGGCGGGACCCTACGAGCAGTACTTC | CASGRAGPYEQYF
TRBJ2-7 | - | - | TRBV5-6 | TGTGCCAGCAGCCAATCCCTTCGGGGGCAGTACTTC | CASSQSLRGQYF
TRBJ1-5 | - | TRBD1 | TRBV19 | TGTGCCACTCTGGACAGGGGAAATAGCAATCAGCCCCAGCATTTT | CATLDRGNSNQPQHF
TRBJ2-7 | - | TRBD1 | TRBV15 | TGTGCCACCAGCCCTCGGACAGGGAGAGCCAACGAGCAGTACTTC | CATSPRTGRANEQYF
TRBJ2-1 | - | TRBD1 | TRBV9 | TGTGCCAGTGTGGGGACAGAAGGCCACAGACAGTTCTTC | CASVGTEGHRQFF
TRBJ2-2 | - | - | TRBV7-6 | TGTGCCAGCAGCTTAAAGGCCCCCATGGTCGGCGGGGAGCTGTTTTTT | CASSLKAPMVGGELFF
TRBJ1-4 | - | - | TRBV6-1 | TGTGCCAGCAGTGTACCGGAGGCGCGGTGGAAACTGTTTTTT | CASSVPEARWKLFF
TRBJ1-2 | once | TRBD1 | TRBV4-1 | TGCGCCAGCAGCCCCCTCGGGCAGGGGGCCTATGGCTACACCTTC | CASSPLGQGAYGYTF
TRBJ2-2 | - | TRBD1 | TRBV25-1 | TGTGCCAGCAGTCCCTCACAGGGGTCGGGCGGGGAGCTGTTTTTT | CASSPSQGSGGELFF
TRBJ2-7 | - | - | TRBV5-1 | TGCGCCAGCAGCTTGGGGGGACTGAACTACGAGCAGTACTTC | CASSLGGLNYEQYF
TRBJ2-7 | - | TRBD1 | TRBV5-6 | TGTGCCAGCAGGCCTACAGGACAGGGGATCTACGAGCAGTACTTC | CASRPTGQGIYEQYF